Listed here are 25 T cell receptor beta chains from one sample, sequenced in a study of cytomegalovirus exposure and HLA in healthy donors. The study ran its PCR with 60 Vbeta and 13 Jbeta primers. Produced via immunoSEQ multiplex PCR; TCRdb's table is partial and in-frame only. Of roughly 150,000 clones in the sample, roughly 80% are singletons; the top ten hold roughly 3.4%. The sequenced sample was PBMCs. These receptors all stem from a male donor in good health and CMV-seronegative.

CDR3 nucleotides: TGTGCCAGCAGTGACTCACTAGCGGGAGGCAATGAGCAGTTCTTC. Translation gives CASSDSLAGGNEQFF. This chain connects TRBV6-4 to TRBJ2-1; TRBD2 matches 12 bases. Losses at the gene ends were 0 bases for V and 6 bases for J; bases not matched to a gene: 0. The CDR3 runs to 15 residues. CDR1 is MRHNA, CDR2 SNTAGT, per germline.

The CDR3 loop is CASSQDRSSGNTIYF. CDR3 nucleotides: TGCGCCAGCAGCCAAGACAGAAGCTCTGGAAACACCATATATTTT. The chain employs TRBV4-3 and TRBJ1-3, with D unclear. Trimming pared 0 bases from V and 0 bases from J, leaving 6 bases between. Germline V gives CDR1 LGHNA, CDR2 YSLEER. CDR3 length: 15 amino acids.

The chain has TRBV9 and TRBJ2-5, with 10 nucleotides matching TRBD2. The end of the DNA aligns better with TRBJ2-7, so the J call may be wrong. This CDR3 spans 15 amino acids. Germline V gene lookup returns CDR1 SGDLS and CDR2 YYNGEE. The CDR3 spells CASSVGPSGSYEQYF. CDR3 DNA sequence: TGTGCCAGCAGCGTAGGTCCTAGCGGGAGCTACGAGCAGTACTTC.

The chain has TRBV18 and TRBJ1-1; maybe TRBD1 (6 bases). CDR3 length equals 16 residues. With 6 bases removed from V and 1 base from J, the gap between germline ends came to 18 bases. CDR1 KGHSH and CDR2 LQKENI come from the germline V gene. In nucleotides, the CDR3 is TGTGCCAGCTCTCAAGTTCAGGGGAGCGGGAACACTGAAGCTTTCTTT. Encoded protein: CASSQVQGSGNTEAFF. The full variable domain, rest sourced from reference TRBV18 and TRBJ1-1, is NAGVMQNPRHLVRRRGQEARLRCSPMKGHSHVYWYRQLPEEGLKFMVYLQKENIIDESGMPKERFSAEFPKEGPSILRIQQVVRGDSAAYFCASSQVQGSGNTEAFFGQGTRLTVV.

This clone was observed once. Here the CDR3 reads CASSYSSGRENTEAFF. The DNA of the CDR3 is TGTGCCAGCAGTTATAGTAGTGGCAGGGAGAACACTGAAGCTTTCTTT. V and J are TRBV6-5 and TRBJ1-1, with a tentative D call TRBD1 (5 bases). V was cut by 3 bases and J by 1 base, with 15 bases left in between. CDR1 and CDR2 (germline): MNHEY, SVGAGI. The CDR3 sequence is 16 residues long.

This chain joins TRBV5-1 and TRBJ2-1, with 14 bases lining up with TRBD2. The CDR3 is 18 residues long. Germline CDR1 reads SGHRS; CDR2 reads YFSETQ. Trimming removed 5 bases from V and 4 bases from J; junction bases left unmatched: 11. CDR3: CASSRTGTSGGDYNEQFF. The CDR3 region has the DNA TGCGCCAGCAGTAGGACCGGGACTAGCGGGGGAGATTACAATGAGCAGTTCTTC.

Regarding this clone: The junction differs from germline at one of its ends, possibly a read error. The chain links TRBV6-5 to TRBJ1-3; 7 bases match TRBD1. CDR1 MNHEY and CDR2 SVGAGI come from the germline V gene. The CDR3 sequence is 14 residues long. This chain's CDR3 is CASKIHGTAEVYHF. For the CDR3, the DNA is TGTGCCAGCAAGATTCACGGGACAGCCGAGGTTTATCATTTT.

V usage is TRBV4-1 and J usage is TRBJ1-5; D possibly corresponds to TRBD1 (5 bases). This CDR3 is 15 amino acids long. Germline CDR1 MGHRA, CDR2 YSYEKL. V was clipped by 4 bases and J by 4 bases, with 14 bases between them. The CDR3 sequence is CASSPQAGGNQPQHF. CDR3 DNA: TGCGCCAGCAGCCCCCAGGCGGGGGGAAATCAGCCCCAGCATTTT.

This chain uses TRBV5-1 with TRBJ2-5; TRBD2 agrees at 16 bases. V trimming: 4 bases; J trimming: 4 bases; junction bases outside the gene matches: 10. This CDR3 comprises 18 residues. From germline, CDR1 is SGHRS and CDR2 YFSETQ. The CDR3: CASSVGTSGGAISETQYF. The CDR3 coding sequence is TGCGCCAGCAGCGTCGGGACTAGCGGGGGGGCCATTTCAGAGACCCAGTACTTC.

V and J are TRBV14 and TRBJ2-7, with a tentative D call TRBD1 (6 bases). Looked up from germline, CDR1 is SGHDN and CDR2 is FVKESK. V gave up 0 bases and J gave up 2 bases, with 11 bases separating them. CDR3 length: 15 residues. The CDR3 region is CASSQEPWGPYEQYF. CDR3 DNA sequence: TGTGCCAGCAGCCAAGAACCTTGGGGGCCCTACGAGCAGTACTTC.

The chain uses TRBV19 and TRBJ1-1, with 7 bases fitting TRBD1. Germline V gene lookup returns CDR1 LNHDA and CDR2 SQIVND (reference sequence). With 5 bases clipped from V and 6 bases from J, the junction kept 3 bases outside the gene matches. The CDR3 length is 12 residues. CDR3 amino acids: CASSATGSEAFF. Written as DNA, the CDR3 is TGTGCCAGTAGTGCGACAGGGTCTGAAGCTTTCTTT.

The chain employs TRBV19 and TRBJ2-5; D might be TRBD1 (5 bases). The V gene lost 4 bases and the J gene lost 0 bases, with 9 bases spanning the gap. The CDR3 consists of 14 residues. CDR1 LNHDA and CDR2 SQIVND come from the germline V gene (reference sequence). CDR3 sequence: CASSTAGYQETQYF. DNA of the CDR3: TGTGCCAGTAGTACCGCAGGGTACCAAGAGACCCAGTACTTC. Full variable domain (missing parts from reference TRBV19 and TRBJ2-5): DGGITQSPKYLFRKEGQNVTLSCEQNLNHDAMYWYRQDPGQGLRLIYYSQIVNDFQKGDIAEGYSVSREKKESFPLTVTSAQKNPTAFYLCASSTAGYQETQYFGPGTRLLVL.

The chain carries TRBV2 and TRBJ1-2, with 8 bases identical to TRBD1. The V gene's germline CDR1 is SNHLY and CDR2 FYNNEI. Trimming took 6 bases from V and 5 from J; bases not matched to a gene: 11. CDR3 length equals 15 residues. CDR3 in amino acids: CASRLDREGGYGYTF. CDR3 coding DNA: TGTGCCAGCAGGTTGGACAGGGAAGGAGGGTATGGCTACACCTTC.

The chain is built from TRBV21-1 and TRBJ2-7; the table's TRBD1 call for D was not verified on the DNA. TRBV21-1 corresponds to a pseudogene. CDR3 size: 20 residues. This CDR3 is CASSSPGTGGQPKQPGEQYF. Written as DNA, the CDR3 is TGTGCCAGCAGCTCCCCGGGGACAGGGGGCCAGCCGAAACAACCGGGCGAGCAGTACTTC.

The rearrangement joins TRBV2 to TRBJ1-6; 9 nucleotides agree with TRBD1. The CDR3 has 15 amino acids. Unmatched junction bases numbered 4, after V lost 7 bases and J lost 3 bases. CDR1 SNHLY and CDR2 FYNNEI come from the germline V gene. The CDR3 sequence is CASKGQGNYNSPLHF. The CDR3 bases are TGTGCCAGCAAAGGACAGGGGAACTATAATTCACCCCTCCACTTT.

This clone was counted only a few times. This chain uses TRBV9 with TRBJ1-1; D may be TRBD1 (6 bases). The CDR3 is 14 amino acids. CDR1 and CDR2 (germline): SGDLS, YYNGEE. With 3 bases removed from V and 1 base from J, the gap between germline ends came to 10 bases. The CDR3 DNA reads TGTGCCAGCAGCGCCCAGGGGTCGAACACTGAAGCTTTCTTT. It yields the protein CASSAQGSNTEAFF.

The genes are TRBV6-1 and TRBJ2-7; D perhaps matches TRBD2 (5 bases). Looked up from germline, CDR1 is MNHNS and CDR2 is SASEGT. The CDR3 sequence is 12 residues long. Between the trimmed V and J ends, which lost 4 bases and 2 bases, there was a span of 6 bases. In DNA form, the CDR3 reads TGTGCCAGCAGTGTGAGGGCCTACGAGCAGTACTTC. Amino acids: CASSVRAYEQYF.

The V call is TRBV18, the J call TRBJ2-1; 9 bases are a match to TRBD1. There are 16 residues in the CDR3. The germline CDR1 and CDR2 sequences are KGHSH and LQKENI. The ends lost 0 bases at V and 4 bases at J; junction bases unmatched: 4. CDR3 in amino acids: CASSPPGTGPYNEQFF. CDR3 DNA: TGTGCCAGCTCACCACCCGGGACAGGGCCGTACAATGAGCAGTTCTTC.

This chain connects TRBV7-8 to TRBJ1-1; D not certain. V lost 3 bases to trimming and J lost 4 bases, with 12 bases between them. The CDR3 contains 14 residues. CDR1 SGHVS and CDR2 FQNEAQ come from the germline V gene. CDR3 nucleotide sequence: TGTGCCAGCAGCTTGGAGAGGGTGCGCACTGAAGCTTTCTTT. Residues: CASSLERVRTEAFF.

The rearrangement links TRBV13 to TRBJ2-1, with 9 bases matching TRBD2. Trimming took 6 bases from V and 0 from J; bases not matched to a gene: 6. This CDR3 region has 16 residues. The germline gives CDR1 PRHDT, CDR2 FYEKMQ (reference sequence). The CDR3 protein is CASRLAGRNSYNEQFF. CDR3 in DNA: TGTGCCAGCAGGCTAGCGGGGCGAAACTCCTACAATGAGCAGTTCTTC. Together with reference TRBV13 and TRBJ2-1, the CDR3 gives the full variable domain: AAGVIQSPRHLIKEKRETATLKCYPIPRHDTVYWYQQGPGQDPQFLISFYEKMQSDKGSIPDRFSAQQFSDYHSELNMSSLELGDSALYFCASRLAGRNSYNEQFFGPGTRLTVL.

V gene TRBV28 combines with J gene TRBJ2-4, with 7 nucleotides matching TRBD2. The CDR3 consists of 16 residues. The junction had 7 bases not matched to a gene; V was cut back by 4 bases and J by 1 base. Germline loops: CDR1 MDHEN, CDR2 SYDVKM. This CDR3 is CASSSSPGRAKNIQYF. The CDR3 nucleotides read TGTGCCAGCAGTTCGTCACCCGGGAGGGCCAAAAACATTCAGTACTTC.

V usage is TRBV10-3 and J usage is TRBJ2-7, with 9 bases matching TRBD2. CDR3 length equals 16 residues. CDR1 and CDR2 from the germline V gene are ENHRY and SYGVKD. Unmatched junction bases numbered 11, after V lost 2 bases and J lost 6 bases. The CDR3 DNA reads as TGTGCCATCAGTGAGGGTAGCGGGAGCCCCTCTCTCGAGCAGTACTTC. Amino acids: CAISEGSGSPSLEQYF.

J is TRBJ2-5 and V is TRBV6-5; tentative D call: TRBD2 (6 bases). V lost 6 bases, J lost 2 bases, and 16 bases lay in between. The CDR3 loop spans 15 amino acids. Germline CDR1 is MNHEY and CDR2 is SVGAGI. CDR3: CASRPGTVIQETQYF. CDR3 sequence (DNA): TGTGCCAGCAGACCCGGGACTGTCATACAAGAGACCCAGTACTTC.

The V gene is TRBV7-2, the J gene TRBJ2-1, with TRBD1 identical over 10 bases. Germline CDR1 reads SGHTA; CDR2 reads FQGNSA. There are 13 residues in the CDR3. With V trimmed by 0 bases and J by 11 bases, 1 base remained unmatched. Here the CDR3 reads CASSLAGQGQQFF. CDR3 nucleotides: TGTGCCAGCAGCTTAGCGGGACAGGGGCAGCAGTTCTTC.

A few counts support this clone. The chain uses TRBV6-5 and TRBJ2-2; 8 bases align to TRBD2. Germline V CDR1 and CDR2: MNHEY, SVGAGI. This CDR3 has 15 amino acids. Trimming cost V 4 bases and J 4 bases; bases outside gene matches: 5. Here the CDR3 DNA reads TGTGCCAGCAGTTTATTAGCGGGGAGCACCGGGGAGCTGTTTTTT. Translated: CASSLLAGSTGELFF.